This note documents a single T cell receptor (beta chain) sequence. Germline V gene lookup returns CDR1 DFQATT and CDR2 SNEGSKA (reference sequence). CDR3 length: 15 residues. The V gene lost 4 bases and the J gene lost 0 bases, with 14 bases spanning the gap. The data stem from a study of blood T cells in healthy people across ages. Then a second PCR, running roughly 7 to 11 cycles, was carried out with a sample-barcoded 5' primer and a J-beta primer mix. In TCRdb, the 5' RACE reads were re-called with MiXCR into one record per CDR3 protein. The sample lists approximately 790,000 distinct CDR3 sequences, less than 80% seen once, with around a quarter in the top ten.

V and J are TRBV20-1 and TRBJ2-3; D possibly matches TRBD1 or TRBD2 (5 bases each). This receptor was identified in a man under 40 in good health. The sample consisted of blood. CDR3 amino acids: CSANLRGTSTDTQYF. Here the CDR3 DNA reads TGCAGTGCTAACCTCCGGGGCACTAGCACAGATACGCAGTATTTT.